This T cell receptor beta chain was observed in a study of blood T cell repertoires in COVID-19. Profiled with immunoSEQ multiplex PCR; TCRdb holds only in-frame clones, not every one. The sample records roughly 360,000 clones, around 89% being singletons. Germline V gene data show CDR1 as SGHRS and CDR2 as YFSETQ. Trimming removed 4 bases from V and 1 base from J, with 14 bases in between. The CDR3 covers 15 residues. The sequenced material came from PBMCs or T cells enriched from blood (not recorded which). The chain uses TRBV5-1 and TRBJ1-1, with D tentatively TRBD1 (5 bases). This TCR came from a woman aged 30 to 39 with acute COVID-19. CDR3 nucleotide sequence: TGCGCCAGCAGCCCGAACGCGGGGACGAACACTGAAGCTTTCTTT. It encodes CASSPNAGTNTEAFF.